The rows below give T cell receptor beta chains drawn from one sample of a study of shared clonotypes between healthy human individuals. The method was immunoSEQ multiplex PCR; TCRdb's version includes in-frame clones alone and lacks a portion of them. The sample lists roughly 570,000 clones, roughly 98% seen once, with 0.25% to 0.35% in the top ten. Sequencing was carried out using naive CD8+ T cells sorted from blood. These receptors all come from a young man in good health. CDR3s include the opening cysteine and the closing phenylalanine or tryptophan. D genes are given only for firm matches. Part of the rows lack a size; the others show once, few, many or a class for expanded clones.

>TRBV28|.|TRBJ2-7|.
TGTGCCAGCAGTTTAAGGGACGCCAGCTCCTACGAGCAGTACTTC
CASSLRDASSYEQYF
>TRBV7-9|.|TRBJ2-7|.
TGTGCCAGCAGGTACAATTATGACTCCTACGAGCAGTACTTC
CASRYNYDSYEQYF
>TRBV2|.|TRBJ2-7|once
TGTGCCAGCAGGGGATCTCCCCCCTACGAGCAGTACTTC
CASRGSPPYEQYF
>TRBV5-1|.|TRBJ2-5|.
TGCGCCAGCAGCGGGTGGAACCAAGAGACCCAGTACTTC
CASSGWNQETQYF
>TRBV7-9|TRBD2|TRBJ2-7|once
TGTGCCAGCAGCTTATTCACCGGGGGGGCCGAGCAGTACTTC
CASSLFTGGAEQYF
>TRBV7-9|.|TRBJ2-5|.
TGTGCCAGCAGCGCTACAGGGATGGGAGAGACCCAGTACTTC
CASSATGMGETQYF
>TRBV9|.|TRBJ1-1|once
TGTGCCAGCAGCGTATTTTCAGGGAGCGCTGAAGCTTTCTTT
CASSVFSGSAEAFF
>TRBV9|TRBD2|TRBJ2-5|once
TGTGCCAGCAGCGTAGGACTAGCGGGAGGAGTGACCCAGTACTTC
CASSVGLAGGVTQYF
>TRBV7-9|.|TRBJ2-2|.
TGTGCCAGCAGCTTGGCGCTAGCGAACACCGGGGAGCTGTTTTTT
CASSLALANTGELFF
>TRBV28|TRBD2|TRBJ2-7|.
TGTGCCAGCAGTTGGACTAGCTACGAGCAGTACTTC
CASSWTSYEQYF
>TRBV5-1|.|TRBJ1-2|.
TGCGCCAGCAGCTTCAACAGCCATGGCTACACCTTC
CASSFNSHGYTF
>TRBV4-1|TRBD2|TRBJ2-7|.
TGCGCCAGCAGCCAAGTTATGACTAGCGGGATCTACGAGCAGTACTTC
CASSQVMTSGIYEQYF
>TRBV7-9|.|TRBJ2-4|.
TGTGCCAGCAGCCAAGGATGGCAGGGATGGGACATTCAGTACTTC
CASSQGWQGWDIQYF
>TRBV7-9|.|TRBJ2-5|.
TGTGCCAGCAGCTTAGGGAAAGAGACCCAGTACTTC
CASSLGKETQYF
>TRBV30|TRBD2|TRBJ2-1|.
TGTGCCTGGAGTTCGAGGACTAGCTGGTATGAGCAGTTCTTC
CAWSSRTSWYEQFF
>TRBV7-6|TRBD1|TRBJ1-1|once
TGTGCCAGCAGCTTAGGGGACAGTGAAGCTTTCTTT
CASSLGDSEAFF
>TRBV5-5|.|TRBJ1-1|.
TGTGCCAGCAGCCTCGGATGGACTGAAGCTTTCTTT
CASSLGWTEAFF
>TRBV7-9|.|TRBJ2-3|.
TGTGCCAGCAGCTTGGATACGCAGTATTTT
CASSLDTQYF
>TRBV15|TRBD2|TRBJ2-1|.
TGTGCCACCAGCAGATCCCGGGCTAGCGGGAGGGCGAATGAGCAGTTCTTC
CATSRSRASGRANEQFF
>TRBV13|.|TRBJ2-1|.
TGTGCCAGCAGTGGGGGCAATGAGCAGTTCTTC
CASSGGNEQFF
>TRBV18|.|TRBJ2-7|.
TGTGCCAGCTCGCCCGGGGGTGCCCCTTACGAGCAGTACTTC
CASSPGGAPYEQYF
>TRBV9|.|TRBJ1-2|.
TGTGCCAGCGGCCGGCCTCTTGCCTTC
CASGRPLAF
>TRBV7-9|.|TRBJ2-1|.
TGTGCCAGCAGCTCCAGGGATTCGCACAATGAGCAGTTCTTC
CASSSRDSHNEQFF
>TRBV9|.|TRBJ1-4|.
TGTGCCAGCAGCACTCAGGCGGACAGTAATGAAAAACTGTTTTTT
CASSTQADSNEKLFF
>TRBV7-9|TRBD1|TRBJ1-1|.
TGTGCCAGCAATCCGGGACAGGGAGTTACTGAAGCTTTCTTT
CASNPGQGVTEAFF
>TRBV27|TRBD1|TRBJ2-5|.
TGTGCCAGCAGCACAGGGGTCCAAGAGACCCAGTACTTC
CASSTGVQETQYF
>TRBV5-5|.|TRBJ2-1|.
TGTGCCAGCAGACTTAGCACGACCAACGAGTACAATGAGCAGTTCTTC
CASRLSTTNEYNEQFF
>TRBV29-1|TRBD1|TRBJ2-7|.
TGCAGCGTTGAAGGTGGGGACAGGGCCTACGAGCAGTACTTC
CSVEGGDRAYEQYF
>TRBV5-1|.|TRBJ2-7|.
TGCGCCACTAAACGACCCTCTTCCAGGGTCTACTACGAGCAGTACTTC
CATKRPSSRVYYEQYF
>TRBV27|TRBD2|TRBJ2-7|.
TGTGCCAGCAGTTTTGGGCGGGAGAACTACGAGCAGTACTTC
CASSFGRENYEQYF
>TRBV7-8|TRBD1|TRBJ1-1|.
TGTGCCAGCAGTCCAGGGGGTATCACTGAAGCTTTCTTT
CASSPGGITEAFF
>TRBV6-5|.|TRBJ2-5|once
TGTGCCAGCAGTTCGGGACGCCTCCAAGAGACCCAGTACTTC
CASSSGRLQETQYF
>TRBV27|.|TRBJ2-1|.
TGTGCCAGCAGTTCCTCAGGGAAATTCGACAATGAGCAGTTCTTC
CASSSSGKFDNEQFF
>TRBV6-5|.|TRBJ1-4|.
TGTGCCAGCAGTTACGGGGGCATCGGGGAAAAACTGTTTTTT
CASSYGGIGEKLFF
>TRBV7-8|.|TRBJ2-3|.
TGTGCCAGCAGCTTAAACCGGGGAGTTCGGACAGATACGCAGTATTTT
CASSLNRGVRTDTQYF
>TRBV2|.|TRBJ2-7|.
TGTGCCAGCAGAGACTCATCCCTCGAGCAGTACTTC
CASRDSSLEQYF
>TRBV7-6|TRBD2|TRBJ2-1|.
TGTGCCAGCAGCTTAGCAGGGGCCCCCGGGGGGAATGAGCAGTTCTTC
CASSLAGAPGGNEQFF
>TRBV14|.|TRBJ2-5|.
TGTGCCAGCAGCCAAGTTGGTGCGTCGCAAGAGACCCAGTACTTC
CASSQVGASQETQYF
>TRBV11-3|TRBD2|TRBJ2-3|.
TGTGCCAGCAGCCCGGGGGCGGGAGGAGGCCCAGATACGCAGTATTTT
CASSPGAGGGPDTQYF
>TRBV7-2|TRBD1|TRBJ1-2|.
TGTGCCAGCAGCTTGAACAGGGGAGGAGGTGGCTACACCTTC
CASSLNRGGGGYTF
>TRBV5-1|.|TRBJ1-3|.
TGCGCCAGCAGCCCTTCGTCGCCGTCTACAACCTCTGGAAACACCATATATTTT
CASSPSSPSTTSGNTIYF
>TRBV27|.|TRBJ1-4|.
TGTGCCAGCAGTTTAGAGGGCACAGCAACTAATGAAAAACTGTTTTTT
CASSLEGTATNEKLFF
>TRBV11-2|TRBD1|TRBJ2-7|.
TGTGCCAGCAGCTTAGAGAAGGGGGCGCTGGACGAGCAGTACTTC
CASSLEKGALDEQYF
>TRBV7-9|TRBD1|TRBJ2-5|.
TGTGCCAGCAGTCTACCGACAGGGTCGGCGGAGGAGACCCAGTACTTC
CASSLPTGSAEETQYF
>TRBV5-1|.|TRBJ2-3|.
TGCGCCAGCAGCTCGACTACAGGGAGCGTACTAGGGACAGATACGCAGTATTTT
CASSSTTGSVLGTDTQYF
>TRBV9|TRBD2|TRBJ2-3|.
TGTGCCAGCAGCGTAGAAGCGGGAGCCCCAGATACGCAGTATTTT
CASSVEAGAPDTQYF
>TRBV28|.|TRBJ1-2|.
TGTGCCAGCAGTCCTCAGGGGAACGGCTATGGCTACACCTTC
CASSPQGNGYGYTF